The 17 T cell receptor beta chains given below trace back to one sample, sequenced in a study of blood T cell repertoires in COVID-19. TCRdb's table, derived via immunoSEQ multiplex PCR, lists solely in-frame clones and lacks some. This table holds 200,000 to 250,000 clones, over 80% found once. The sample consisted of PBMCs or T cells enriched from blood (not recorded which). The receptors were sampled from a man aged 18 to 29 with acute COVID-19.

The rearrangement joins TRBV5-1 to TRBJ2-5; 12 bases match TRBD2. The CDR3 has 19 residues. J gave up 5 bases and V 3 bases, and 17 bases lay outside the gene matches. Germline values: CDR1 SGHRS, CDR2 YFSETQ. DNA of the CDR3: TGCGCCAGCAGCTCCCGAACCCCCCTTTCTAGCGGGAGGGTTGAGACCCAGTACTTC. This codes for CASSSRTPLSSGRVETQYF.

This CDR3 is CASSLVPSGRGEQFF. CDR3 DNA sequence: TGTGCCAGCAGCTTAGTCCCTAGCGGGAGGGGTGAGCAGTTCTTC. This chain connects TRBV7-2 to TRBJ2-1; 12 positions agree with TRBD2. This CDR3 is built from 15 residues. Germline V gives CDR1 SGHTA, CDR2 FQGNSA. J lost 9 bases, V lost 1 base, and 4 bases had no gene match.

The J gene is TRBJ1-2, the V gene TRBV3-1 (or the pseudogene TRBV3-2); 10 bases are a match to TRBD1. V shed 1 base and J 10 bases; nucleotides not matched to a gene: 6. The length of the CDR3 is 14 residues. Germline V gives CDR1 LGHDT, CDR2 YNNKEL (reference sequence). In DNA, the CDR3 is TGTGCCAGCAGCCAAGTCGACAGGGGGCGAGACTACACCTTC. It is translated as CASSQVDRGRDYTF.

This clone was observed a single time. The V gene is TRBV4-1, the J gene TRBJ2-1; TRBD2 matches at 10 bases. CDR1 is MGHRA and CDR2 is YSYEKL in the germline V gene. V dropped 10 bases and J dropped 4; count of bases not matched to a gene: 4. This CDR3 comprises 13 residues. In DNA, the CDR3 is TGCGCCACCGGGACTAGCGAGTACAATGAGCAGTTCTTC. The encoded protein is CATGTSEYNEQFF.

This clone was seen just once. This chain joins TRBV9 and TRBJ2-7; D unclear. The CDR3 has 14 amino acids. The V end was cut by 0 bases, the J end by 2 bases, with 9 bases between. CDR1 is SGDLS and CDR2 is YYNGEE in the germline V gene. The CDR3 region has the DNA TGTGCCAGCAGCGTAGGGCCAGAAACCTACGAGCAGTACTTC. As protein: CASSVGPETYEQYF.

The chain recombines TRBV6-4 with TRBJ1-1; D ambiguous. The germline V gene has CDR1 MRHNA and CDR2 SNTAGT. There are 13 residues in the CDR3. V lost 6 bases and J 0 bases, leaving 8 bases between the germline ends. CDR3 DNA sequence: TGTGCCAGCAGCCTCCACATGAACACTGAAGCTTTCTTT. As protein: CASSLHMNTEAFF.

The chain employs TRBV5-4 and TRBJ1-1; 7 bases map to TRBD1. Germline V gene lookup returns CDR1 SGHNT and CDR2 YYREEE (reference sequence). J was trimmed by 1 base and V by 4 bases; bases with no gene match: 4. The CDR3 has 14 amino acids. This CDR3 reads CASSGGTANTEAFF. In DNA form, the CDR3 reads TGTGCCAGCAGCGGCGGGACAGCGAACACTGAAGCTTTCTTT. The full variable domain, completed using reference TRBV5-4 and TRBJ1-1, is ETGVTQSPTHLIKTRGQQVTLRCSSQSGHNTVSWYQQALGQGPQFIFQYYREEENGRGNFPPRFSGLQFPNYSSELNVNALELDDSALYLCASSGGTANTEAFFGQGTRLTVV.

This clone came up once. This sequence joins TRBV27 and TRBJ2-1, with 8 bases fitting TRBD1. The CDR3 consists of 14 residues. V shed 5 bases, J shed 5 bases, and the junction held 5 bases outside the gene matches. Germline V CDR1 and CDR2: MNHEY, SMNVEV (reference sequence). This CDR3 is CASSRQGLNNEQFF. The CDR3 bases are TGTGCCAGCAGTCGACAGGGGCTTAACAATGAGCAGTTCTTC.

The chain uses TRBV9 and TRBJ2-5; 10 bases align to TRBD2. This CDR3 contains 15 residues. V was pared by 2 bases and J by 5 bases, with 6 bases of the junction left unmatched. Germline CDR1 and CDR2: SGDLS and YYNGEE. The CDR3 nucleotides read TGTGCCAGCAGCGTGGCTAGCGGGAGACAGGAGACCCAGTACTTC. Protein sequence: CASSVASGRQETQYF.

Written as DNA, the CDR3 is TGTGCCAGCAGCCCTGGACAGGGGGCCTACGAGCAGTACTTC. Amino acid sequence: CASSPGQGAYEQYF. The V and J genes are TRBV11-2 and TRBJ2-7; 10 positions agree with TRBD1. The CDR3 loop spans 14 amino acids. J was trimmed by 2 bases and V by 5 bases; bases with no gene match: 3. Germline lookup yields CDR1 SGHAT and CDR2 FQNNGV.

The chain recombines TRBV5-1 with TRBJ2-5, with 11 bases that match TRBD2. The CDR3 has 16 amino acids. With V trimmed by 4 bases and J by 5 bases, 10 bases remained unmatched. Looked up from germline, CDR1 is SGHRS and CDR2 is YFSETQ. CDR3 amino acids: CASSGGTSGGGETQYF. The CDR3 DNA sequence: TGCGCCAGCAGCGGCGGGACTAGCGGAGGGGGGGAGACCCAGTACTTC.

The chain combines TRBV5-4 with TRBJ1-4, with TRBD1 matching 10 bases. CDR1 is SGHNT, CDR2 YYREEE, per germline (reference sequence). CDR3 length equals 16 residues. The V and J ends lost 0 bases and 5 bases, in that order; junction bases with no gene match: 4. DNA for the CDR3: TGTGCCAGCAGCTTGGGGACAGGGGGTGTAAATGAAAAACTGTTTTTT. This codes for CASSLGTGGVNEKLFF.

The chain is built from TRBV10-3 and TRBJ2-3, with 13 bases that match TRBD2. The junction had 9 bases not matched to a gene; V was cut back by 6 bases and J by 3 bases. CDR1 ENHRY and CDR2 SYGVKD come from the germline V gene. The CDR3 length is 17 residues. The DNA of the CDR3 is TGTGCCATCAGGGGACTAGCGGGGAGCGTACGGACAGATACGCAGTATTTT. Translated, it gives CAIRGLAGSVRTDTQYF.

CDR3 amino acids: CSASLRYLAGEYYEQYF. For the CDR3, the DNA is TGCAGTGCTAGTCTCCGATACCTAGCGGGAGAGTACTACGAGCAGTACTTC. The chain is built from TRBV20-1 and TRBJ2-7; 10 bases line up with TRBD2. The CDR3 is 17 amino acids. Germline V gives CDR1 DFQATT, CDR2 SNEGSKA (reference sequence). The trim removed 3 bases at V and 3 bases at J, leaving 14 bases unmatched.

The chain is built from TRBV5-6 and TRBJ1-4; D may be TRBD1 (6 bases). V lost 4 bases and J lost 6, with 13 bases in between. This CDR3 region has 14 residues. Germline CDR1 and CDR2: SGHDT and YYEEEE. DNA for the CDR3: TGTGCCAGCAGCCCCCGGGGGGCGGATGAAAAACTGTTTTTT. It is translated as CASSPRGADEKLFF.

The gene calls are TRBV2 and TRBJ2-7; D possibly corresponds to TRBD1 (5 bases). V shed 6 bases and J shed 0 bases, with 12 bases lying between them. Germline CDR1 is SNHLY and CDR2 is FYNNEI. The CDR3 contains 14 residues. CDR3 protein: CASRVGHYSYEQYF. The CDR3 DNA reads TGTGCCAGCAGAGTAGGACACTACTCCTACGAGCAGTACTTC.

V and J are TRBV7-9 and TRBJ2-7, with D perhaps matching TRBD2 (6 bases). Looked up from germline, CDR1 is SEHNR and CDR2 is FQNEAQ (reference sequence). There are 15 residues in the CDR3. V was cut by 4 bases and J by 4 bases, with 17 bases left in between. This CDR3 is CASSSRTGTGYEQYF. The DNA of the CDR3 is TGTGCCAGCAGCTCCCGGACCGGGACTGGGTACGAGCAGTACTTC.